This TCR beta chain was identified in a study of molecular identifiers for immune sequencing clone quantification. This CDR3 region has 15 residues. J was trimmed by 5 bases and V by 0 bases; bases with no gene match: 4. In its sample, this clonotype was seen a few times. TCRdb independently ran MiXCR on the PCR reads; one entry per CDR3 protein. The sample has approximately 500,000 distinct CDR3 sequences, 20% to 25% seen once; the top ten hold 0.65% to 0.95%. Naive CD8 libraries were made from roughly 20,000 to 1,000,000 sorted cells, and they used 10%, 30% or 50% RNA. The receptor was isolated from a human donor in good health. Some libraries in this study had Jurkat cell RNA spiked in. Material: naive CD8+ T cells from blood, with Jurkat cell RNA spiked in. As to subset: FACS-sorted CD8+CD4-CCR7+CD45RA+ naive T cells. The chain employs TRBV23-1 and TRBJ2-1; 7 bases map to TRBD1. TRBV23-1 qualifies as an ORF whose function is uncertain. The CDR3 here is CASSQSGQTNNEQFF. The CDR3 DNA follows: TGCGCCAGCAGTCAATCGGGACAGACGAACAATGAGCAGTTCTTC.